This T cell receptor (beta chain) is from a study of regulatory T cells in long-lasting Graves disease (TCRdb year 2021). Concerning the study at large: In the newly diagnosed Graves' disease group, patients had been taking antithyroid drugs for less than 3 months. Patients with persistent Graves' disease were compared with patients with newly diagnosed Graves' disease using TCR sequencing and RNA sequencing of peripheral blood. The study took place in China and was registered as a clinical trial. A total of about 33 samples underwent TCR sequencing: around 13 from persistent and around 20 from newly diagnosed Graves' disease patients.

The time point label, as the study defines it: newly diagnosed GD, antithyroid drugs for less than 3 months. For both TCR sequencing and RNA sequencing, RNA was extracted from PBMCs in TRIzol. Graves' disease was diagnosed according to American Thyroid Association guidelines. The patients came from an endocrinology department in Xi'an, China. Each patient gave approximately 9 milliliters of peripheral blood, collected in an EDTA anticoagulant tube. PBMCs were isolated by Ficoll Paque Plus density gradient separation without further T cell sorting. RNA quality was checked with an Agilent 2100 Bioanalyzer and agarose gel, and concentration with a NanoDrop 2000. Points the paper makes about the study in general: Sequencing and analysis were restricted to the TCR beta chain. Peripheral blood alone was examined, since thyroid tissue, which constituted the primary lesion, could not be accessed. Compared with newly diagnosed patients, patients with persistent Graves' disease had lower TCR Shannon entropy and fewer highly expanded clones, which suggests clonal expansion. As a limitation, the authors acknowledged that the small sample size may reduce accuracy. Persistent disease showed preferential use of TRBV28, TRBJ1-2 and TRBJ2-5, whereas newly diagnosed disease favored TRBV20-1 and TRBJ2-1. Patients with persistent disease shared more public clonotypes (approximately 2,500) than newly diagnosed patients did (around 930).

The CDR3 covers 17 residues, taking in both the cysteine and the phenylalanine. Only CDR3 DNA remains: 51 bases, in frame from the first base. V is reduced by 1 base and J by 3 bases, leaving a spacing of 13 bases between them. Via the germline V gene (reference sequence), CDR1 is SEHNR and CDR2 FQNEAQ. Library preparation used multiplex PCR. Instrument used: Illumina HiSeq 4000. To build TCR beta libraries, CDR3 regions were amplified by Arm-PCR using iRepertoire HTBI primers. Before sequencing, the PCR products went through gel purification. Per the original workflow: Gene usage analysis of CDR3 amino acid clonotypes used the 62 TRBV and 11 to 15 TRBJ segments found across samples. COPE and FqMerger were used to merge the filtered high-quality paired reads into contigs. BLAST was used to align contigs to the IMGT TRBV, TRBD and TRBJ reference genes, and CDR3 was defined following IMGT. Any clonotype with a frequency above 0.1% was counted as a highly expanded clone. Shannon entropy was used to measure repertoire diversity, and the Gini coefficient was used to measure V-J evenness. A clonotype was considered public if more than one individual shared it. TCRdb reprocessing: public reads trimmed at Q25 with fastp, clones called with MiXCR, in-frame beta chains kept. Records with the same CDR3 protein are collapsed into one entry carrying the most frequent genes and DNA. These V and J calls derive from TCRdb rather than the authors' analysis. The sample yields approximately 460,000 distinct CDR3 sequences; less than 20% were counted once. Jointly, the top ten make up around 11% of the sample.

About this clonotype: The antigen it recognizes is unknown. Base qualities are not recorded, but no much larger clone differs from it by a single base.

These same records also appear under a second study, on T cells in Graves' hyperthyroidism and ophthalmopathy. The second study's authors report: Stable Graves' hyperthyroidism was defined as the absence of progression to ophthalmopathy over 18 months of follow-up. Hyperthyroidism patients were newly diagnosed, had a disease duration of under 2 months, and were aged 18 to 65 years. Patients with uncontrolled infections, other autoimmune diseases, pregnancy or lactation were excluded. Diagnoses were based on clinical symptoms, serum thyroxine and TRAb, thyroid ultrasound and orbital computed tomography. The TCR CDR3 was subjected to a first round of RT-PCR using the HTBI primer set and the Qiagen OneStep RT-PCR kit. Most expanded thyroid clonotypes (frequency above 0.001) were also found in blood, which suggests that blood repertoires may mirror thyroid immune responses. In cross-validation, a model built on a 13 V-J signature told ophthalmopathy apart from stable hyperthyroidism with roughly 87% sensitivity and roughly 82% specificity, and in testing the same model reached 80%/75%. During validation, the model predicted progression to ophthalmopathy a median of approximately six months ahead of onset, with 60% to 71% sensitivity and 72% to 85% specificity. TCR V-J signatures able to tell the groups apart were searched for in a discovery cohort of 90 to 100 patients, of whom approximately 40 had Graves' ophthalmopathy and 57 had stable Graves' hyperthyroidism. Whether ophthalmopathy could be predicted prospectively was tested in an independent validation cohort made up of roughly 19 hyperthyroidism patients plus 17 patients who later progressed to ophthalmopathy. The approximately 90 discovery patients were divided at random into training and test sets in a 7:3 ratio. In several Graves' hyperthyroidism patients, the study also compared T-cell repertoires from thyroid tissue with T-cell repertoires from blood. After blood sampling, hyperthyroidism patients were treated with methimazole at a starting dose of 30 mg daily, and ophthalmopathy patients were treated with high-dose intravenous methylprednisolone. The libraries were constructed in a second round of multiplex PCR and then size-selected and purified. Libraries were sequenced paired-end with 100 bp reads on an Illumina HiSeq2000. Raw data were processed with SOAPnuke, discarding reads with adapters, uncalled bases, mean Phred below 15, or no exact constant-primer or identifier match. COPE v1.2.5 was used to merge high-quality paired reads, and clonotypes were defined as unique nucleotide sequences. MiTCR v1.1 was used to align clonotypes to the IMGT TRBV, TRBD and TRBJ reference segments. The analysis included only V-J combinations with a frequency above 0.0001, which together covered around 99% of the repertoires. A TCS score was defined as the ratio between F50 (clonal expansion) and ExV (chaos), using BLOSUM62-based TCRdist between CDR3 peptides within each V-J. Welch's t-statistics and random forest reduced roughly 530 V-J features to 13, which were used in a naive Bayes classifier (R e1071). Sample size was not statistically predetermined, and investigators were not blinded to group allocation. The paper describes TCR Vbeta CDR3 sequencing of about 140 peripheral blood samples, made up of approximately 40 ophthalmopathy patients, around 78 hyperthyroidism patients and 17 progressor patients.

The specimen was peripheral blood mononuclear cells (PBMCs), collected at new diagnosis, from a patient treated with antithyroid drugs. This receptor was identified in a woman in her thirties with Graves disease. Donor details come from another sample of the same person, matched by shared clones. The rearrangement combines TRBV7-9 with TRBJ2-6; there is no confident call for the D gene. The CDR3 amino acid sequence is: CASSLDGGRNGANVLTF. The sequence in DNA is TGTGCCAGCAGCTTAGATGGCGGTCGAAATGGGGCCAACGTCCTGACTTTC.